These 26 T cell receptor beta chains originate from one sample sequenced in a study of shared clonotypes between healthy human individuals. The method was immunoSEQ multiplex PCR; TCRdb's version includes in-frame clones alone and lacks a portion of them. The sample contains over a million clones, roughly 96% of which appear only once. Sequencing input: naive CD4+ T cells sorted from blood. Subset reported: CD45RA+ positively selected. These receptors were taken from a man aged 25 to 40 in good health.

In regard to this clone: Other DNA sequences of this sample code for an identical CDR3. V and J are TRBV18 and TRBJ1-5, with D possibly being TRBD1 (6 bases). Looked up from germline, CDR1 is KGHSH and CDR2 is LQKENI. Trimming removed 1 base at V and 6 bases at J, with 10 bases between. CDR3 length: 14 residues. This CDR3 reads CASSPQGVGQPQHF. CDR3 nucleotide sequence: TGTGCCAGCTCACCACAGGGGGTCGGTCAGCCCCAGCATTTT.

As to this clone: Mismatch with germline at one junction end may stem from a read error. The chain couples TRBV7-7 to TRBJ2-1; TRBD1 or TRBD2 may be the D gene (7 bases each). The germline V gene encodes CDR1 SSHAT and CDR2 FNYEAQ (reference sequence). The CDR3 runs 15 residues. The CDR3 region has the DNA TGTGCTAGCAGCCACAACAGGGGACTAACCAATGAGCAGTTCTTC. This sequence encodes CASSHNRGLTNEQFF.

The rearrangement uses TRBV21-1 and TRBJ2-3. TRBV21-1 is a listed pseudogene. The CDR3 loop spans 15 amino acids. This chain's CDR3 is CARQENPTERDTQYF. In DNA, the CDR3 is TGTGCCAGGCAGGAGAACCCTACCGAACGAGATACGCAGTATTTT.

This sequence joins TRBV28 and TRBJ2-1; tentatively, D is TRBD1 or TRBD2 (6 bases each). CDR3 length: 13 residues. V lost 8 bases to trimming and J lost 4 bases, with 12 bases between them. CDR1 is MDHEN, CDR2 SYDVKM, per germline. The CDR3 sequence: CASEGGFYNEQFF. DNA for the CDR3: TGTGCCAGCGAGGGGGGATTTTACAATGAGCAGTTCTTC.

This chain connects TRBV2 to TRBJ2-5; TRBD1 is a possible D gene (6 bases). Germline values: CDR1 SNHLY, CDR2 FYNNEI. V lost 6 bases and J 2 bases, leaving 10 bases between the germline ends. This CDR3 is 13 amino acids long. For the CDR3, the DNA is TGTGCCAGCAGGACGACAGGACAAGAGACCCAGTACTTC. Translation gives CASRTTGQETQYF.

This chain connects TRBV7-9 to TRBJ2-1, with 11 bases that match TRBD2. CDR1 is SEHNR, CDR2 FQNEAQ, per germline (reference sequence). The ends lost 3 bases at V and 1 base at J; junction bases unmatched: 8. This CDR3 contains 18 residues. CDR3 DNA: TGTGCCAGCAGCTTTACTAGCGGGAGCGAGCTTTCCTACAATGAGCAGTTCTTC. The encoded protein is CASSFTSGSELSYNEQFF.

This clone was counted a single time. The chain employs TRBV30 and TRBJ1-5; D is possibly TRBD1 (5 bases). Trimming removed 1 base at V and 6 bases at J, with 10 bases between. This CDR3 region has 13 residues. The V gene's germline CDR1 is GTSNPN and CDR2 SVGIG (reference sequence). CDR3 protein: CAWSGGVVQPQHF. The CDR3 DNA follows: TGTGCCTGGAGTGGGGGGGTCGTTCAGCCCCAGCATTTT.

V gene TRBV29-1 combines with J gene TRBJ2-7; 10 nucleotides match TRBD2. The CDR3 sequence is 15 residues long. Germline V gene data show CDR1 as SQVTM and CDR2 as ANQGSEA. V was clipped by 6 bases and J by 0 bases; unmatched bases: 8. In nucleotides, the CDR3 is TGCAGCGTCGCACCGGGACTAGCGACCTCCTACGAGCAGTACTTC. This codes for CSVAPGLATSYEQYF.

The V call is TRBV5-6, the J call TRBJ1-5; 8 positions agree with TRBD1. CDR3 length: 17 amino acids. V lost 4 bases and J lost 0; bases outside the gene matches: 9. Germline assignment: CDR1 SGHDT and CDR2 YYEEEE. The CDR3 bases are TGTGCCAGCAGCCAATACCGGGACAGGATTAGCAATCAGCCCCAGCATTTT. This translates into CASSQYRDRISNQPQHF.

The V and J genes are TRBV2 and TRBJ1-1, with TRBD1 as a possible D gene (5 bases). V lost 7 bases, J lost 0 bases, and 9 bases lay in between. This CDR3 comprises 13 residues. Looked up from germline, CDR1 is SNHLY and CDR2 is FYNNEI. CDR3 coding DNA: TGTGCCAGCACAGGGATAATGAACACTGAAGCTTTCTTT. It codes for CASTGIMNTEAFF.

The genes are TRBV28 and TRBJ2-7, with 12 nucleotides matching TRBD2. The trim removed 4 bases at V and 5 bases at J, leaving 6 bases unmatched. Per the germline V gene, CDR1 is MDHEN and CDR2 is SYDVKM. This CDR3 comprises 15 residues. The CDR3 is CASSSSGRAQDEQYF. In DNA form, the CDR3 reads TGTGCCAGCAGTTCTAGCGGGAGGGCCCAAGACGAGCAGTACTTC. Using reference TRBV28 and TRBJ2-7 for the parts outside the CDR3, the full variable domain is DVKVTQSSRYLVKRTGEKVFLECVQDMDHENMFWYRQDPGLGLRLIYFSYDVKMKEKGDIPEGYSVSREKKERFSLILESASTNQTSMYLCASSSSGRAQDEQYFGPGTRLTVT.

V gene TRBV19 combines with J gene TRBJ1-5; D is perhaps TRBD1 (5 bases). V was cut by 1 base and J by 4 bases, with 11 bases left in between. This CDR3 has 15 residues. Germline lookup yields CDR1 LNHDA and CDR2 SQIVND (reference sequence). The CDR3 here is CASSIGFGGNQPQHF. In DNA form, the CDR3 reads TGTGCCAGTAGTATAGGGTTTGGGGGGAATCAGCCCCAGCATTTT. Full variable domain (outside the CDR3, taken from reference TRBV19 and TRBJ1-5): DGGITQSPKYLFRKEGQNVTLSCEQNLNHDAMYWYRQDPGQGLRLIYYSQIVNDFQKGDIAEGYSVSREKKESFPLTVTSAQKNPTAFYLCASSIGFGGNQPQHFGDGTRLSIL.

Comments on this clone: The sample contains more than one DNA sequence encoding this CDR3. This sequence joins TRBV18 and TRBJ2-3; TRBD2 matches at 7 bases. The V gene end was trimmed by 3 bases and the J gene end by 3 bases; junction bases not matched to a gene: 6. Germline CDR1 and CDR2: KGHSH and LQKENI. The CDR3 contains 15 residues. The CDR3 region has the DNA TGTGCCAGCTCACCCTCCCTAGCGGAAACAGATACGCAGTATTTT. This codes for CASSPSLAETDTQYF.

Regarding this clone: In the same sample, other DNA sequences code for this CDR3. The CDR3 nucleotides read TGTGCCAGCAGTGAGTTAGGTGATGGCTACACCTTC. Translated, it gives CASSELGDGYTF. The chain couples TRBV2 to TRBJ1-2, with no clear D. Germline V gene data show CDR1 as SNHLY and CDR2 as FYNNEI. CDR3 size: 12 residues. The V end lost 3 bases, the J end lost 6 bases, and 8 bases lay between the germline ends.

The chain joins TRBV7-2 to TRBJ2-2; 8 bases fit TRBD2. V trimming: 5 bases; J trimming: 4 bases; junction bases outside the gene matches: 3. Germline CDR1 SGHTA, CDR2 FQGNSA. The CDR3 is 14 amino acids. The CDR3 reads CASSTAGVTGELFF. As DNA, the CDR3 is TGTGCCAGCAGCACAGCGGGAGTCACCGGGGAGCTGTTTTTT.

This sequence joins TRBV25-1 and TRBJ1-1; no clear D. Germline CDR1 reads MGHDK; CDR2 reads SYGVNS. There are 15 residues in the CDR3. V lost 2 bases and J 1 base, leaving 11 bases between the germline ends. The CDR3 nucleotides read TGTGCCAGCAGTGAACCCCCGGGGAGGAACACTGAAGCTTTCTTT. Translating it yields CASSEPPGRNTEAFF.

V and J are TRBV11-3 and TRBJ2-7; TRBD2 matches at 8 bases. Germline values: CDR1 SGHNT, CDR2 YENEEA. Trimming cost V 6 bases and J 0 bases; bases outside gene matches: 4. The CDR3 totals 14 residues. In DNA, the CDR3 is TGTGCCAGCAGTACTAGCGGAAACTCCTACGAGCAGTACTTC. It codes for CASSTSGNSYEQYF.

The chain recombines TRBV28 with TRBJ2-5, with D possibly being TRBD2 (5 bases). The CDR3 covers 16 residues. Germline-derived CDR1 and CDR2 are MDHEN and SYDVKM. V was clipped by 4 bases and J by 4 bases, with 19 bases between them. The CDR3 DNA sequence: TGTGCCAGCAGTTCTTGGAACACTAGGCGGTCAGAGACCCAGTACTTC. As protein: CASSSWNTRRSETQYF.

The chain uses TRBV30 and TRBJ2-1; 11 nucleotides line up with TRBD2. J was trimmed by 0 bases and V by 8 bases; bases with no gene match: 12. The CDR3 covers 17 residues. Germline V gene sequence: CDR1 GTSNPN, CDR2 SVGIG (reference sequence). CDR3: CARTGASGRSSYNEQFF. The CDR3 DNA follows: TGTGCCCGGACGGGGGCTAGCGGGAGGAGCTCCTACAATGAGCAGTTCTTC.

V usage is TRBV7-9 and J usage is TRBJ2-3; D gene uncertain. The CDR3 consists of 13 residues. CDR1 SEHNR and CDR2 FQNEAQ come from the germline V gene (reference sequence). Trimming took off 5 bases at V and 3 bases at J, with 9 bases between the two ends. The CDR3, as DNA: TGTGCCAGCAGCGTGACCATAACAGATACGCAGTATTTT. Its translation: CASSVTITDTQYF.

This clone was seen a few times. The chain is built from TRBV5-1 and TRBJ2-4, with D possibly TRBD1 on 7 matching bases. V was trimmed by 6 bases and J by 1 base, leaving 14 bases between them. The CDR3 length is 15 residues. The germline V gene has CDR1 SGHRS and CDR2 YFSETQ. Here the CDR3 DNA reads TGCGCCAGCAATCCGGCAGGGGGGGCCAAAAACATTCAGTACTTC. Translated, it gives CASNPAGGAKNIQYF.

The chain joins TRBV4-3 to TRBJ2-2; tentative D call: TRBD1 (5 bases). Germline CDR1 reads LGHNA; CDR2 reads YSLEER. This CDR3 spans 14 amino acids. V lost 3 bases to trimming and J lost 12 bases, with 17 bases between them. Written as DNA, the CDR3 is TGCGCCAGCAGCCAGGAACCTGGGAAGGGGCAGCTGTTTTTT. Protein: CASSQEPGKGQLFF.

This chain connects TRBV6-1 to TRBJ2-1; D unresolved. The ends were cut back, 6 bases at V and 0 bases at J, with 9 bases in the middle. The CDR3 length is 14 residues. CDR1 is MNHNS and CDR2 is SASEGT in the germline V gene. The CDR3 region is CASRQESSYNEQFF. As DNA, the CDR3 is TGTGCCAGCAGGCAGGAGAGCTCCTACAATGAGCAGTTCTTC.

The J gene is TRBJ2-7, the V gene TRBV29-1, with 7 bases that match TRBD2. Germline values: CDR1 SQVTM, CDR2 ANQGSEA. The ends lost 7 bases at V and 2 bases at J; junction bases unmatched: 5. The CDR3 covers 12 residues. CDR3 coding DNA: TGCAGCGGACTAGCAGGGCCCTACGAGCAGTACTTC. The encoded protein is CSGLAGPYEQYF.

V gene TRBV28 combines with J gene TRBJ2-2, with D perhaps TRBD2 (7 bases). CDR1 is MDHEN and CDR2 is SYDVKM in the germline V gene. V was clipped by 7 bases and J by 6 bases, with 12 bases between them. CDR3 size: 13 residues. This chain's CDR3 is CASTPGGAGELFF. DNA of the CDR3: TGTGCCAGCACTCCGGGGGGCGCCGGGGAGCTGTTTTTT.

CDR3 sequence (DNA): TGCGCCAGCAGCTTCGGGACTAGCGGGAGCAACCTAGGGGCCTACGAGCAGTACTTC. Its protein product is CASSFGTSGSNLGAYEQYF. The chain carries TRBV5-1 and TRBJ2-7; the match to TRBD2 covers 14 bases. Germline CDR1 reads SGHRS; CDR2 reads YFSETQ. With 2 bases clipped from V and 2 bases from J, the junction kept 12 bases outside the gene matches. CDR3 length: 19 amino acids.